The clone carrying this T cell receptor (beta chain) appeared many times. These data come from a study of regulatory T cells in long-lasting Graves disease. At the level of the study: Those Graves' patients who were newly diagnosed had been on antithyroid drugs under 3 months.

The V end lost 0 bases, the J end lost 6 bases, and 15 bases lay between the germline ends. The CDR3 contains 16 residues. Germline lookup yields CDR1 KGHSY and CDR2 FQNENV. Time point defined: newly diagnosed GD, antithyroid drugs for less than 3 months. The TCR library used RNA extracted from PBMCs. Library construction for TCR beta used iRepertoire HTBI primers and Arm-PCR of CDR3 regions. TCRdb re-called the multiplex PCR reads with MiXCR, one entry per CDR3 protein. In the table there are around 450,000 distinct CDR3 sequences, 14% to 15% of which are singletons. A further study also used this sample, focusing on T cells in Graves' hyperthyroidism and ophthalmopathy. That paper notes: In the first-round RT-PCR of the TCR CDR3, the HTBI primer set was used.

The chain is built from TRBV16 and TRBJ2-1, with D maybe TRBD2 (6 bases). This receptor was taken from a woman between 35 and 50 years old with Graves disease. This specimen consisted of peripheral blood mononuclear cells (PBMCs), obtained at new diagnosis, from a patient treated with antithyroid drugs. In DNA, the CDR3 is TGTGCCAGCAGCCAATCCCGCACTAGCAGAACCAATGAGCAGTTCTTC. Its protein is CASSQSRTSRTNEQFF.